This T cell receptor (beta chain) was identified in a study of beta chain features in type 1 diabetes. cDNA synthesis used the whole RNA isolate, giving expressed TCRB sequences. TCRdb's copy holds only in-frame clones and misses some; the assay was immunoSEQ multiplex PCR. Here the sample spans 250,000 or so clones, under 70% being singletons. V was pared by 5 bases and J by 10 bases, with 12 bases between. Germline CDR1 and CDR2: SGHTA and FQGNSA. This CDR3 has 13 residues. V gene TRBV7-2 combines with J gene TRBJ1-6; D is ambiguous. The specimen was naive CD4+ T cells from blood. The receptor comes from a man in his thirties or forties in good health. The CDR3 loop reads CASSAERRSPLHF. The CDR3 DNA reads as TGTGCCAGCAGCGCAGAGAGGCGATCACCCCTCCACTTT.